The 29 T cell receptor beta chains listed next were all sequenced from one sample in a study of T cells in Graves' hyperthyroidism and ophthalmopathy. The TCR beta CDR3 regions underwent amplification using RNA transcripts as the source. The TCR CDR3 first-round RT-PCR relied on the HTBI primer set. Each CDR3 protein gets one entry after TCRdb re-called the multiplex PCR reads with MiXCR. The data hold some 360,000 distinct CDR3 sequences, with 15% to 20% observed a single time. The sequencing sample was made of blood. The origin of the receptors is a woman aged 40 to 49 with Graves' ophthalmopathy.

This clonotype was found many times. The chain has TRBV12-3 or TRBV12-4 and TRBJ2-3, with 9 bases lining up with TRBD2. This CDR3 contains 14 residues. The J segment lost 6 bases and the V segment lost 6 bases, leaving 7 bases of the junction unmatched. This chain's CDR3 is CASRIAGVGDTQYF. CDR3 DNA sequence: TGTGCCAGCAGAATAGCGGGAGTCGGGGATACGCAGTATTTT.

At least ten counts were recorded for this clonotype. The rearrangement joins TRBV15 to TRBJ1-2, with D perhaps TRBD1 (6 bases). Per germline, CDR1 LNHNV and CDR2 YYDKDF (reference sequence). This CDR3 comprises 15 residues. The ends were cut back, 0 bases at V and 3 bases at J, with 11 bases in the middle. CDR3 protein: CATSRDRTGYYGYTF. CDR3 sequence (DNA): TGTGCCACCAGCAGAGATCGTACAGGGTACTATGGCTACACCTTC.

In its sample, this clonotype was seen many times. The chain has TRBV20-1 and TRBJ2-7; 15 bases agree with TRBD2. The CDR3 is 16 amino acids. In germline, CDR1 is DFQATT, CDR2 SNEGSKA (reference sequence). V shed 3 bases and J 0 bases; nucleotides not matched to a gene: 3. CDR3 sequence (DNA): TGCAGTGCTAGTCGGACTAGCGGGAGGGCCTCCTACGAGCAGTACTTC. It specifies CSASRTSGRASYEQYF.

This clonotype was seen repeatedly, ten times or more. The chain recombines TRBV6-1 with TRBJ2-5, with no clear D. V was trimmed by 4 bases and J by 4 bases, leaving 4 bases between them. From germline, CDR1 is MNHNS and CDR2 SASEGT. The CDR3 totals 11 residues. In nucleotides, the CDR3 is TGTGCCAGCAGTGGAGTAGAGACCCAGTACTTC. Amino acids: CASSGVETQYF.

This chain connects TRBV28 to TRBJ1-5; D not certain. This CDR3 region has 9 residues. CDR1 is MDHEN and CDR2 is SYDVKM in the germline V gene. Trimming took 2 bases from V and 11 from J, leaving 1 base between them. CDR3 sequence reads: CASSLAQHF. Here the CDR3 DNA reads TGTGCCAGCAGTTTAGCCCAGCATTTT.

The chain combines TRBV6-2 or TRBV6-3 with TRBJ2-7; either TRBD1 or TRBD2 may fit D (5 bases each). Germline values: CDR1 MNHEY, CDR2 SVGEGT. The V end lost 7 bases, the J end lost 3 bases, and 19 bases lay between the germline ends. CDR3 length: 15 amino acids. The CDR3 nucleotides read TGTGCCAGCACCATCAGCGGCAGGGATTACTACGAGCAGTACTTC. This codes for CASTISGRDYYEQYF.

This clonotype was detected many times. CDR3: CASSSTGDYEQYF. CDR3 sequence (DNA): TGTGCCAGCAGCTCGACAGGAGACTACGAGCAGTACTTC. The chain uses TRBV27 and TRBJ2-7, with TRBD1 as a possible D gene (6 bases). The CDR3 contains 13 residues. The germline CDR1 and CDR2 sequences are MNHEY and SMNVEV (reference sequence). Trimming took off 6 bases at V and 3 bases at J, with 12 bases between the two ends.

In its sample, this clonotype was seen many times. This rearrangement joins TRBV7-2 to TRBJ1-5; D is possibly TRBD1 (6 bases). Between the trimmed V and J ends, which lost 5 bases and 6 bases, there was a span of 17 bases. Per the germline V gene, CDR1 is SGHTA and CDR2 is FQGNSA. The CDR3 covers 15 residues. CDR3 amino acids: CASSPRWGATQPQHF. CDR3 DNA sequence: TGTGCCAGCAGCCCCCGGTGGGGGGCGACTCAGCCCCAGCATTTT.

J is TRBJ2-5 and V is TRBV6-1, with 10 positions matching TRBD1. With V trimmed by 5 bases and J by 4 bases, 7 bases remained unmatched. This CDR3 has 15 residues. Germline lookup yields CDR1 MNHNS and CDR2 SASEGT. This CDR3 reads CASSNPGQGIETQYF. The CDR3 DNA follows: TGTGCCAGCAGTAATCCGGGACAGGGGATAGAGACCCAGTACTTC.

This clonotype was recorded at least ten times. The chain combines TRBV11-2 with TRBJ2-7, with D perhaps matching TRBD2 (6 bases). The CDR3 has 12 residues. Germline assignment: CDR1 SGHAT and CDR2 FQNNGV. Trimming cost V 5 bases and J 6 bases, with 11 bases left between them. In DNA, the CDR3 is TGTGCCAGCAGCCGGACTACCTCCGAGCAGTACTTC. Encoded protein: CASSRTTSEQYF.

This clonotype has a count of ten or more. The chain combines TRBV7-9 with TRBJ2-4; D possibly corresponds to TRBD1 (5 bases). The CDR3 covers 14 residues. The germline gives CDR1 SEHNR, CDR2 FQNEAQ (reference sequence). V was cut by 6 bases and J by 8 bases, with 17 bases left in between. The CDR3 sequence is CASSSRAQGYIQYF. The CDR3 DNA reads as TGTGCCAGCAGTAGCCGGGCTCAGGGCTACATTCAGTACTTC.

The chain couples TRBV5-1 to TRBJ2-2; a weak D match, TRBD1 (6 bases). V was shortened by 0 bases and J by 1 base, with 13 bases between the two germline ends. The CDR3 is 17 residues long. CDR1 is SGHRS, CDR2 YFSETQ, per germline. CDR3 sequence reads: CASSLAGAGVNTGELFF. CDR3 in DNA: TGCGCCAGCAGCTTGGCCGGCGCAGGGGTGAACACCGGGGAGCTGTTTTTT.

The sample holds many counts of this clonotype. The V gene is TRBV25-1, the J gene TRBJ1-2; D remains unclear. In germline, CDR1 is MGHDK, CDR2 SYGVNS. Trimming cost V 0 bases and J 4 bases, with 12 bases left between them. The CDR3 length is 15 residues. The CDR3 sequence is CASSEYFETSYGYTF. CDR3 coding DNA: TGTGCCAGCAGTGAATATTTTGAGACTTCCTATGGCTACACCTTC.

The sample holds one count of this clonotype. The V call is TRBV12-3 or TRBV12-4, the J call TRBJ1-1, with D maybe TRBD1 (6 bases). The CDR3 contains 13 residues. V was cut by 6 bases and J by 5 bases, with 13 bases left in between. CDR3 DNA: TGTGCCAGCAGACTCAGGGGTGGGACTGAAGCTTTCTTT. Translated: CASRLRGGTEAFF.

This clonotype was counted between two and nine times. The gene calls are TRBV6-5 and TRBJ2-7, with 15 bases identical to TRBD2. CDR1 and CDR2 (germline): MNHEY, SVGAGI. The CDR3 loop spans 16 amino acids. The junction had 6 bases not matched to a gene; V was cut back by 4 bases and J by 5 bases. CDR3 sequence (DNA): TGTGCCAGCAGTTCCCTAGGGACTAGCGGGAGGCACGAGCAGTACTTC. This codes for CASSSLGTSGRHEQYF.

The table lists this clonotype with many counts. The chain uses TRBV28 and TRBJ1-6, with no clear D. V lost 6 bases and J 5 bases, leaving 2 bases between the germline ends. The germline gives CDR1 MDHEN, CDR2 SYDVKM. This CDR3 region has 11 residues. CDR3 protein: CASRDNSPLHF. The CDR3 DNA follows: TGTGCCAGCAGAGATAATTCACCCCTCCACTTT.

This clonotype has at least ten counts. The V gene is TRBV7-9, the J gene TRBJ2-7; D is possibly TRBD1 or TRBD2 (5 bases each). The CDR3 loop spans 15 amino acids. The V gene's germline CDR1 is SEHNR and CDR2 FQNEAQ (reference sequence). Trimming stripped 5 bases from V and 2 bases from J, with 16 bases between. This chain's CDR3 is CASSPGTLITYEQYF. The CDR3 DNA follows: TGTGCCAGCAGCCCAGGGACGCTTATCACCTACGAGCAGTACTTC.

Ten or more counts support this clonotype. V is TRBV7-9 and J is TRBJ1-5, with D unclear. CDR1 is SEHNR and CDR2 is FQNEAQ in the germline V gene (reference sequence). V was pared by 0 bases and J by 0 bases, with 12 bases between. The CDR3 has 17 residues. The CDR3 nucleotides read TGTGCCAGCAGCTTAGCTATTGACACCAATAGCAATCAGCCCCAGCATTTT. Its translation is CASSLAIDTNSNQPQHF.

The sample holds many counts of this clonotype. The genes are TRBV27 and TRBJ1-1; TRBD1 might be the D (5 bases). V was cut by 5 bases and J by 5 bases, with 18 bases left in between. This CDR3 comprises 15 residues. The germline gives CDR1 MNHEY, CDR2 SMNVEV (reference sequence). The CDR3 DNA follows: TGTGCCAGCAGTCGATTTCCGCTGGGGGGGACTGAAGCTTTCTTT. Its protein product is CASSRFPLGGTEAFF.

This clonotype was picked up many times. The CDR3, as DNA: TGTGCCAGCAGTTTCCCGGTGAACCCCTACGAGCAGTACTTC. Its protein product is CASSFPVNPYEQYF. The rearrangement links TRBV12-3 or TRBV12-4 to TRBJ2-7; D is uncertain. The ends were cut back, 3 bases at V and 2 bases at J, with 11 bases in the middle. CDR3 length: 14 amino acids.

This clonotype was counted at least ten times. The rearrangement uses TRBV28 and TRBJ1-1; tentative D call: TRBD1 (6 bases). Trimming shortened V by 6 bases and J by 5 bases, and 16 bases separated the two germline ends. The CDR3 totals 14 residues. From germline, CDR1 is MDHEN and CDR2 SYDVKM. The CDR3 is CASRGARGGTEAFF. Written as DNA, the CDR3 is TGTGCCAGCAGGGGGGCTCGGGGGGGTACTGAAGCTTTCTTT.

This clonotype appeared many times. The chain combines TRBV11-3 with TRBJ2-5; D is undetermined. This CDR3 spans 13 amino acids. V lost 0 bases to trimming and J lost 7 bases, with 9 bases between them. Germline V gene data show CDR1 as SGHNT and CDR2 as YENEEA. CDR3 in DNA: TGTGCCAGCAGCTTAGAAACCTCGGGGACCCAGTACTTC. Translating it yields CASSLETSGTQYF.

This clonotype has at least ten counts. The CDR3 sequence: CASTDLMNTEAFF. The CDR3 DNA reads TGCGCCAGCACGGACCTGATGAACACTGAAGCTTTCTTT. This chain uses TRBV5-1 with TRBJ1-1; D call uncertain. Germline values: CDR1 SGHRS, CDR2 YFSETQ. Trimming left V 6 bases short and J 0 bases short, with 9 bases between. The CDR3 has 13 residues.

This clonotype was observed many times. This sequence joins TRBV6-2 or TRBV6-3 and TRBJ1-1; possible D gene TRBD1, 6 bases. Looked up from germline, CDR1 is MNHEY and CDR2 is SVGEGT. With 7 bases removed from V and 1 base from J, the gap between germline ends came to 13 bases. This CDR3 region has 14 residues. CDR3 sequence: CASNLDSQNTEAFF. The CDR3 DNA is TGTGCCAGCAATTTGGACAGTCAGAACACTGAAGCTTTCTTT.

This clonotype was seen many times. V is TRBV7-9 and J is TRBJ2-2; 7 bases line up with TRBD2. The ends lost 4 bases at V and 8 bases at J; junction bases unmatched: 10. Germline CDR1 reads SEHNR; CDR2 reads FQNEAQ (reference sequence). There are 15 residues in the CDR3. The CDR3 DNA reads TGTGCCAGCAGCTACCGAAGCAGCGGGACTGGGGAGCTGTTTTTT. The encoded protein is CASSYRSSGTGELFF.

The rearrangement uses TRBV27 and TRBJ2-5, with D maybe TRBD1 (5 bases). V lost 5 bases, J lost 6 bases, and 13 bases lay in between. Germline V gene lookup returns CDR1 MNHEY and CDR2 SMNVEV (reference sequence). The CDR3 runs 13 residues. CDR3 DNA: TGTGCCAGCAGTGCCACAGGTCCCCAGACCCAGTACTTC. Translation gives CASSATGPQTQYF.

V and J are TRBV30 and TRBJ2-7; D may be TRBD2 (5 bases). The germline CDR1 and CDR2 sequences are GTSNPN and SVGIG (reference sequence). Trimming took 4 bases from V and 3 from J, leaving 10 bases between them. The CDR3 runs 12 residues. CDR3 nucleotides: TGTGCCTGGACCAGACGGGGCTACGAGCAGTACTTC. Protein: CAWTRRGYEQYF.

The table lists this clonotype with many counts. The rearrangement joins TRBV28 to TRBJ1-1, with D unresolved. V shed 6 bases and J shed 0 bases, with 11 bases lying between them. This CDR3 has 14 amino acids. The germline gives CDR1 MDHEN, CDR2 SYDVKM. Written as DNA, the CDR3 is TGTGCCAGCAGCCAAACTTCAGTGAACACTGAAGCTTTCTTT. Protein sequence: CASSQTSVNTEAFF. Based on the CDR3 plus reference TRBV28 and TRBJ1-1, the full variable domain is DVKVTQSSRYLVKRTGEKVFLECVQDMDHENMFWYRQDPGLGLRLIYFSYDVKMKEKGDIPEGYSVSREKKERFSLILESASTNQTSMYLCASSQTSVNTEAFFGQGTRLTVV.

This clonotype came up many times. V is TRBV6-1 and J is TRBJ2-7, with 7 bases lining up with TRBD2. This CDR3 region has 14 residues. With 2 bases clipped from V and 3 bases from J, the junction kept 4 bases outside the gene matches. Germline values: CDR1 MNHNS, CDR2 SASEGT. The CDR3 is CASSESGAYYEQYF. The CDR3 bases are TGTGCCAGCAGTGAAAGCGGGGCATACTACGAGCAGTACTTC.